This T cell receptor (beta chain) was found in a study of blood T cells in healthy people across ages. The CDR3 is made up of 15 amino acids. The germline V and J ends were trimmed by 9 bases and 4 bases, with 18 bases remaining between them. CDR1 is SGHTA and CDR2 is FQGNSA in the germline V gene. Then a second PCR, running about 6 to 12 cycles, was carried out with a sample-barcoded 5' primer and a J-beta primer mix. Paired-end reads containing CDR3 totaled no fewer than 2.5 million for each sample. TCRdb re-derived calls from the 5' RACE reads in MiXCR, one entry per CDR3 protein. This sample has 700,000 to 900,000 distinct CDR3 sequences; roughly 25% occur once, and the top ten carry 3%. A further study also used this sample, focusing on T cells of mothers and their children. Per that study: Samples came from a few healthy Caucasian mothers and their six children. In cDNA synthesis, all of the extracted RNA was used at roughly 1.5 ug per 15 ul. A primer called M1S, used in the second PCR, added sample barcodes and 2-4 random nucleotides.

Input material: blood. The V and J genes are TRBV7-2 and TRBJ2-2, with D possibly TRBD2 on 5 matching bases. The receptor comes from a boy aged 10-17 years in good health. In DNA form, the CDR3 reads TGTGCCAGTAAGCCGGGGATGCGGGCCACCGGGGAGCTGTTTTTT. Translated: CASKPGMRATGELFF. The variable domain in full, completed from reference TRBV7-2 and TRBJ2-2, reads GAGVSQSPSNKVTEKGKDVELRCDPISGHTALYWYRQSLGQGLEFLIYFQGNSAPDKSGLPSDRFSAERTGGSVSTLTIQRTQQEDSAVYLCASKPGMRATGELFFGEGSRLTVL.